The 21 T cell receptor beta chains below come from one sample, sequenced in a study of T cell changes during pregnancy in multiple sclerosis. Profiled with immunoSEQ multiplex PCR; TCRdb holds only in-frame clones, not every one. The table records around 40,000 clones, approximately 92% of them present only once. The sequenced sample was CD4+ T cells from peripheral blood mononuclear cells, obtained in the first trimester of pregnancy. The receptors were sampled from a female donor with multiple sclerosis, enrolled in a pregnancy study.

This clone occurred once. The chain combines TRBV29-1 with TRBJ1-2; no reliable D call. Per the germline V gene, CDR1 is SQVTM and CDR2 is ANQGSEA. This CDR3 contains 16 residues. V was cut by 4 bases and J by 2 bases, with 20 bases left in between. This CDR3 reads CSVVEQRRARNYGYTF. Written as DNA, the CDR3 is TGCAGCGTTGTAGAACAGCGGCGGGCGAGAAACTATGGCTACACCTTC.

The chain has TRBV5-5 and TRBJ2-1; tentative D call: TRBD2 (5 bases). Germline CDR1 SGHKS, CDR2 YYEKEE (reference sequence). Trimming left V 1 base short and J 0 bases short, with 14 bases between. CDR3 length equals 17 residues. The CDR3: CASSLFRDGNSYNEQFF. Written as DNA, the CDR3 is TGTGCCAGCAGCTTGTTCCGTGACGGGAACTCCTACAATGAGCAGTTCTTC.

The chain carries TRBV21-1 and TRBJ2-7; the table's D gene call, TRBD1, was not cross checked with the DNA. TRBV21-1 is shown as a pseudogene. The CDR3 loop spans 17 amino acids. The CDR3 nucleotides read TGTGCCAGCAGCTCCGTGGTAGGACAGGTCCGTCGGAACGAGCAGTACTTC. It translates to CASSSVVGQVRRNEQYF.

The rearrangement links TRBV18 to TRBJ1-1, with unresolved D. This CDR3 is built from 14 residues. Looked up from germline, CDR1 is KGHSH and CDR2 is LQKENI. Trimming removed 1 base from V and 7 bases from J, with 13 bases in between. The CDR3 coding sequence is TGTGCCAGCTCACCACGGGTACATGAGGGTGAAGCTTTCTTT. It translates to CASSPRVHEGEAFF.

The rearrangement links TRBV9 to TRBJ1-1; maybe TRBD1 (5 bases). This CDR3 region has 12 residues. Trimming removed 7 bases at V and 0 bases at J, with 7 bases between. From germline, CDR1 is SGDLS and CDR2 YYNGEE. The CDR3 DNA follows: TGTGCCAGCGCAGGGATGAACACTGAAGCTTTCTTT. It translates to CASAGMNTEAFF.

The rearrangement links TRBV5-6 to TRBJ1-4, with 7 bases identical to TRBD1. The CDR3 totals 14 residues. V gave up 5 bases and J gave up 7 bases; unmatched junction bases: 8. CDR1 is SGHDT, CDR2 YYEEEE, per germline. DNA for the CDR3: TGTGCCAGCAGAGGACCGGCAGGGGGTGAAAAACTGTTTTTT. Its protein product is CASRGPAGGEKLFF. Supplemented by reference TRBV5-6 and TRBJ1-4, the full variable domain reads DAGVTQSPTHLIKTRGQQVTLRCSPKSGHDTVSWYQQALGQGPQFIFQYYEEEERQRGNFPDRFSGHQFPNYSSELNVNALLLGDSALYLCASRGPAGGEKLFFGSGTQLSVL.

The chain links TRBV6-5 to TRBJ2-7; maybe TRBD2 (7 bases). The CDR3 consists of 12 residues. Germline values: CDR1 MNHEY, CDR2 SVGAGI. Trimming pared 6 bases from V and 5 bases from J, leaving 11 bases between. The CDR3 nucleotides read TGTGCCAGCAGCATCGGGGGGCACGAGCAGTACTTC. It is translated as CASSIGGHEQYF.

The chain carries TRBV7-8 and TRBJ2-4, with D possibly being TRBD2 (6 bases). CDR1 is SGHVS, CDR2 FQNEAQ, per germline. This CDR3 is built from 16 residues. V was cut by 5 bases and J by 1 base, with 15 bases left in between. CDR3 loop: CASSTTLASAKNIQYF. CDR3 DNA: TGTGCCAGCAGCACCACCCTAGCGTCGGCCAAAAACATTCAGTACTTC. Filled out from reference TRBV7-8 and TRBJ2-4, the complete variable domain reads GAGVSQSPRYKVAKRGQDVALRCDPISGHVSLFWYQQALGQGPEFLTYFQNEAQLDKSGLPSDRFFAERPEGSVSTLKIQRTQQEDSAVYLCASSTTLASAKNIQYFGAGTRLSVL.

The genes are TRBV5-4 and TRBJ1-2, with TRBD1 identical over 8 bases. Germline assignment: CDR1 SGHNT and CDR2 YYREEE (reference sequence). The length of the CDR3 is 18 residues. V gave up 3 bases and J gave up 4 bases; unmatched junction bases: 17. The CDR3 DNA reads as TGTGCCAGCAGCTATGGTGGCAGCGGGGACAGGCTTGTCTATGGCTACACCTTC. The encoded protein is CASSYGGSGDRLVYGYTF.

The chain uses TRBV11-2 and TRBJ2-7; D not certain. The CDR3 runs to 13 residues. The germline gives CDR1 SGHAT, CDR2 FQNNGV. Trimming shortened V by 5 bases and J by 1 base, and 9 bases separated the two germline ends. CDR3 coding DNA: TGTGCCAGCAGCCCACCCGCGTCCTACGAGCAGTACTTC. Translating gives CASSPPASYEQYF.

This clone was recorded once. V is TRBV27 and J is TRBJ2-2, with a possible D match to TRBD1 (5 bases). There are 15 residues in the CDR3. Looked up from germline, CDR1 is MNHEY and CDR2 is SMNVEV (reference sequence). V gave up 5 bases and J gave up 4 bases, with 14 bases separating them. CDR3 in amino acids: CASSHNRGGTGELFF. The CDR3 coding sequence is TGTGCCAGCAGTCACAATAGGGGTGGCACCGGGGAGCTGTTTTTT.

In this sample, this clone turned up a few times. The V and J genes are TRBV13 and TRBJ1-1; D is possibly TRBD1 (6 bases). V dropped 1 base and J dropped 5 bases, with 8 bases sitting between them. CDR3 size: 13 residues. From germline, CDR1 is PRHDT and CDR2 FYEKMQ (reference sequence). CDR3 protein: CASSLERGTEAFF. The CDR3 DNA reads TGTGCCAGCAGCTTAGAAAGGGGGACTGAAGCTTTCTTT.

This clone was detected once. The chain uses TRBV25-1 and TRBJ1-4; unclear D gene. Trimming stripped 10 bases from V and 4 bases from J, with 25 bases between. This CDR3 has 17 residues. CDR1 and CDR2 from the germline V gene are MGHDK and SYGVNS. This CDR3 is CATRLTWEGIYNEKLFF. CDR3 in DNA: TGTGCCACCCGCCTCACGTGGGAGGGAATATATAATGAAAAACTGTTTTTT.

The J gene is TRBJ2-1, the V gene TRBV10-2; TRBD2 matches 9 bases. V dropped 6 bases and J dropped 0; count of bases not matched to a gene: 6. Looked up from germline, CDR1 is WSHSY and CDR2 is SAAADI. The CDR3 contains 16 residues. This CDR3 reads CASRYLAGDSYNEQFF. The DNA for the CDR3 is TGCGCCAGCAGATACTTAGCGGGAGACTCCTACAATGAGCAGTTCTTC.

The genes are TRBV28 and TRBJ2-5; D not resolved. Trimming removed 4 bases at V and 5 bases at J, with 11 bases between. Germline V gene lookup returns CDR1 MDHEN and CDR2 SYDVKM. This CDR3 has 13 amino acids. CDR3 sequence: CASSSRSGETQYF. As DNA, the CDR3 is TGTGCCAGCAGTTCCAGGTCCGGCGAGACCCAGTACTTC.

V is TRBV5-4 and J is TRBJ2-7, with 16 bases aligning to TRBD2. The CDR3 loop spans 17 amino acids. Per germline, CDR1 SGHNT and CDR2 YYREEE (reference sequence). Trimming at V came to 4 bases and at J to 6 bases, leaving 10 bases not matched to a gene. CDR3 DNA sequence: TGTGCCAGCAGCCGGGTGGGACTAGCGGGAGGGAGGGTCGAGCAGTACTTC. Amino acid sequence: CASSRVGLAGGRVEQYF.

The chain uses TRBV7-9 and TRBJ2-5, with 8 bases fitting TRBD1. The germline gives CDR1 SEHNR, CDR2 FQNEAQ (reference sequence). The ends lost 5 bases at V and 4 bases at J; junction bases unmatched: 3. The CDR3 spans 13 residues. CDR3 loop: CASSRQGLETQYF. The CDR3 nucleotides read TGTGCCAGCAGCAGACAGGGGTTAGAGACCCAGTACTTC.

The CDR3: CASSSSRISVEQYF. For the CDR3, the DNA is TGTGCCAGTAGTAGTTCTAGGATAAGTGTCGAGCAGTACTTC. The J gene is TRBJ2-7, the V gene TRBV19; D gene unclear. Trimming pared 4 bases from V and 6 bases from J, leaving 16 bases between. The CDR3 totals 14 residues. Germline V lookup: CDR1 LNHDA, CDR2 SQIVND (reference sequence).

V gene TRBV5-5 combines with J gene TRBJ1-3; tentatively, D is TRBD1 (5 bases). The CDR3 contains 15 residues. Per germline, CDR1 SGHKS and CDR2 YYEKEE (reference sequence). V gave up 4 bases and J gave up 0 bases, with 11 bases separating them. The CDR3 nucleotides are TGTGCCAGCAGCCTCGACAGCCGCTCTGGAAACACCATATATTTT. Translated: CASSLDSRSGNTIYF.

The chain's CDR3 is CASSGGQGAGETQYF. CDR3 coding DNA: TGCGCCAGCAGCGGGGGACAGGGGGCCGGTGAGACCCAGTACTTC. This rearrangement joins TRBV5-1 to TRBJ2-5, with 12 bases aligning to TRBD1. Unmatched junction bases numbered 6, after V lost 4 bases and J lost 5 bases. This CDR3 has 15 amino acids. Per the germline V gene, CDR1 is SGHRS and CDR2 is YFSETQ.

The chain joins TRBV18 to TRBJ2-2; 8 positions match TRBD1. V lost 2 bases to trimming and J lost 3 bases; unmatched junction nucleotides: 5. This CDR3 has 16 residues. The V gene's germline CDR1 is KGHSH and CDR2 LQKENI. CDR3 coding DNA: TGTGCCAGCTCACCATCCAGGGGGCGCTACACCGGGGAGCTGTTTTTT. Translated: CASSPSRGRYTGELFF.